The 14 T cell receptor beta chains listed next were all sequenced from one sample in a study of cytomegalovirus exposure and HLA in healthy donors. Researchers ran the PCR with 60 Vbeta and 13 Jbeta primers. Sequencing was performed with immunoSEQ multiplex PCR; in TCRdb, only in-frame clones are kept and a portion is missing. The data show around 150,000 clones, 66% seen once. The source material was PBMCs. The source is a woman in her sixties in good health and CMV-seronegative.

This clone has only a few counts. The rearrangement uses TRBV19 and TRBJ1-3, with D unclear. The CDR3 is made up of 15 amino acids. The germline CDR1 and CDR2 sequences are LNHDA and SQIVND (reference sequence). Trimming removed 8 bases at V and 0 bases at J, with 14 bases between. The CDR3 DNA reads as TGTGCCAGTGAAACTCCCGGTGTCTCTGGAAACACCATATATTTT. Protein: CASETPGVSGNTIYF.

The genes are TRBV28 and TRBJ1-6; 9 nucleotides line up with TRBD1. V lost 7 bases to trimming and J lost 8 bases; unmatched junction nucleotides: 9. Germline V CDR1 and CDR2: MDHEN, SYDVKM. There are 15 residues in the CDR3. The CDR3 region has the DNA TGTGCCAGCAACCTAGGACAGGGGATTGATTCACCCCTCCACTTT. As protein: CASNLGQGIDSPLHF.

In DNA form, the CDR3 reads TGTGCCAGTAGTACCCGGGACAGGGTAGCAGTACAGTACTTC. This translates into CASSTRDRVAVQYF. The rearrangement links TRBV19 to TRBJ2-7; 9 nucleotides line up with TRBD1. The J segment lost 10 bases and the V segment lost 4 bases, leaving 11 bases of the junction unmatched. Per germline, CDR1 LNHDA and CDR2 SQIVND (reference sequence). This CDR3 is 14 amino acids long. Based on the CDR3 plus reference TRBV19 and TRBJ2-7, the full variable domain is DGGITQSPKYLFRKEGQNVTLSCEQNLNHDAMYWYRQDPGQGLRLIYYSQIVNDFQKGDIAEGYSVSREKKESFPLTVTSAQKNPTAFYLCASSTRDRVAVQYFGPGTRLTVT.

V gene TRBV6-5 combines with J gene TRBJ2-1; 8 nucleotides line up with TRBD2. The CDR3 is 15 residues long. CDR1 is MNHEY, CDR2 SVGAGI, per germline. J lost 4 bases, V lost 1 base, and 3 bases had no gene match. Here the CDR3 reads CASSYFSGIYNEQFF. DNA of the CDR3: TGTGCCAGCAGTTACTTTAGCGGGATTTACAATGAGCAGTTCTTC.

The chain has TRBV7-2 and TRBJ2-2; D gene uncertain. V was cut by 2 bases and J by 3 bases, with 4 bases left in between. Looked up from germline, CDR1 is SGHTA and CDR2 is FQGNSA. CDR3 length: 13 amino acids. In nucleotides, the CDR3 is TGTGCCAGCAGCTTAAGCTACACCGGGGAGCTGTTTTTT. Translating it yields CASSLSYTGELFF.

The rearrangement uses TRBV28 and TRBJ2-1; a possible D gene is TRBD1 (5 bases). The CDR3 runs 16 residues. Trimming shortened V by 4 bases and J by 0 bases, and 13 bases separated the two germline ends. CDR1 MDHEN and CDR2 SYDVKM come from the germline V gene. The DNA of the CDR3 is TGTGCCAGCAGTTCCTCGGACACCTTCTCCTACAATGAGCAGTTCTTC. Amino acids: CASSSSDTFSYNEQFF.

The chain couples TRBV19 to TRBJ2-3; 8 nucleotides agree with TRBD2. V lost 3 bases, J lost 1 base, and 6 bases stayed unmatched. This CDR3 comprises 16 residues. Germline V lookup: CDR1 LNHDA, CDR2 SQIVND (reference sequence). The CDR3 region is CASSMTSDYRTDTQYF. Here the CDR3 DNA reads TGTGCCAGTAGTATGACTAGCGACTACCGCACAGATACGCAGTATTTT.

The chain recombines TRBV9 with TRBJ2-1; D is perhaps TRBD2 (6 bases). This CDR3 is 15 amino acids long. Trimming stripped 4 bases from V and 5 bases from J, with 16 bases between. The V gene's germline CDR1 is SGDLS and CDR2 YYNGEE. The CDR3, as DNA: TGTGCCAGCAGCCCACGGCTAGCGAGGGACAATGAGCAGTTCTTC. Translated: CASSPRLARDNEQFF.

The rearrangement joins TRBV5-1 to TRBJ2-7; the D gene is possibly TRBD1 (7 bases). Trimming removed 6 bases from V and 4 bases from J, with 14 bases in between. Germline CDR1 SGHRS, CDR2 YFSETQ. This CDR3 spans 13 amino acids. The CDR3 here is CASNSGGRYEQYF. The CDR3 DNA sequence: TGCGCCAGCAACTCAGGGGGGCGGTACGAGCAGTACTTC.

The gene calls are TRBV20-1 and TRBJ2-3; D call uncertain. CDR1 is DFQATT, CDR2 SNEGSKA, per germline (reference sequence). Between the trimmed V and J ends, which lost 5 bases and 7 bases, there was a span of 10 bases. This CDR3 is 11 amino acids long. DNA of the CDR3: TGCAGTGCTCCAGCTAGGAATACGCAGTATTTT. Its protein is CSAPARNTQYF.

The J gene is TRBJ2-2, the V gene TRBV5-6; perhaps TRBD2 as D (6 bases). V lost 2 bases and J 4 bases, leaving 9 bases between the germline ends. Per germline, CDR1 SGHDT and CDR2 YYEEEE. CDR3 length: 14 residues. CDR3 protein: CASSLWGVTGELFF. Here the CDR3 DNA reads TGTGCCAGCAGCTTATGGGGGGTCACCGGGGAGCTGTTTTTT.

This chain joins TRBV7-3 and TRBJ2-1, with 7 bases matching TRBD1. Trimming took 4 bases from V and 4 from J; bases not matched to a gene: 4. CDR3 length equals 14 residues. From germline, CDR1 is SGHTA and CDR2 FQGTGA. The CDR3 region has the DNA TGTGCCAGCAGCTCAGGGGGTTATTACAATGAGCAGTTCTTC. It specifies CASSSGGYYNEQFF. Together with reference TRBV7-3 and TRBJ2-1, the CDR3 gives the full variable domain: GAGVSQTPSNKVTEKGKYVELRCDPISGHTALYWYRQSLGQGPEFLIYFQGTGAADDSGLPNDRFFAVRPEGSVSTLKIQRTERGDSAVYLCASSSGGYYNEQFFGPGTRLTVL.

The CDR3: CASSPQGGVGYEQYF. The CDR3 nucleotides read TGTGCCAGCAGCCCCCAGGGCGGGGTTGGGTACGAGCAGTACTTC. The V gene is TRBV9, the J gene TRBJ2-7, with D perhaps matching TRBD2 (6 bases). In germline, CDR1 is SGDLS, CDR2 YYNGEE. Trimming stripped 4 bases from V and 4 bases from J, with 18 bases between. The CDR3 consists of 15 residues.

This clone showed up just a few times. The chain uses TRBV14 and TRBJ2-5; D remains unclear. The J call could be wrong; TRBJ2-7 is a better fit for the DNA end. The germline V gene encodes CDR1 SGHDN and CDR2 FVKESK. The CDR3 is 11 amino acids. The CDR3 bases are TGTGCCAGCAGCCAAGTCTACGAGCAGTACTTC. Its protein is CASSQVYEQYF.